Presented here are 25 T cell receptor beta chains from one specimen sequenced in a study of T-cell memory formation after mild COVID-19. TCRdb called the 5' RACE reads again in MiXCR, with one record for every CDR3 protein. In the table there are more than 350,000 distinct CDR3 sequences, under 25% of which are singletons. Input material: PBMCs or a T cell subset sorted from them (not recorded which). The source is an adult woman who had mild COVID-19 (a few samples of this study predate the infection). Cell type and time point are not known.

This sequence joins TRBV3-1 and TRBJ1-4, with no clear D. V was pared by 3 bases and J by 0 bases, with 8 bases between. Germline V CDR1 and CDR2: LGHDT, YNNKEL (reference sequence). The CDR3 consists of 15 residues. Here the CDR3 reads CASSQQTTTNEKLFF. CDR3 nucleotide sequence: TGTGCCAGCAGCCAGCAGACAACAACTAATGAAAAACTGTTTTTT.

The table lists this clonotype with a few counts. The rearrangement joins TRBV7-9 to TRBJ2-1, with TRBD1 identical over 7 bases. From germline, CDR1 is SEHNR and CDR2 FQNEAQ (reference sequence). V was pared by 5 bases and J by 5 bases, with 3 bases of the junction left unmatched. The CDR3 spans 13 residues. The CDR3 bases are TGTGCCAGCAGCCGGGACAGTCACAATGAGCAGTTCTTC. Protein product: CASSRDSHNEQFF.

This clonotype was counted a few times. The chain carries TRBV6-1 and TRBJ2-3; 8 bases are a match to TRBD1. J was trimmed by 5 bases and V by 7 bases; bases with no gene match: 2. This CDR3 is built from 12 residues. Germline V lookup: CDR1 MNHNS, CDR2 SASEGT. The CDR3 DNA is TGTGCCAGCAAGACAGGGGAAGATACGCAGTATTTT. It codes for CASKTGEDTQYF.

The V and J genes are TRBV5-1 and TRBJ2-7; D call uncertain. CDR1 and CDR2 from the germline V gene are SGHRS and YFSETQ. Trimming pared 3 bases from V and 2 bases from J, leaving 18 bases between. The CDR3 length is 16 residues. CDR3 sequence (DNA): TGCGCCAGCAGCTCTCTCGGCCCCGGAGATCCCTACGAGCAGTACTTC. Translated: CASSSLGPGDPYEQYF.

DNA for the CDR3: TGTGCCAGCAGCTCGGCGGGGTATGGCTACACCTTC. Translating gives CASSSAGYGYTF. V and J are TRBV25-1 and TRBJ1-2, with D unclear. In germline, CDR1 is MGHDK, CDR2 SYGVNS. Trimming shortened V by 6 bases and J by 5 bases, and 10 bases separated the two germline ends. This CDR3 comprises 12 residues.

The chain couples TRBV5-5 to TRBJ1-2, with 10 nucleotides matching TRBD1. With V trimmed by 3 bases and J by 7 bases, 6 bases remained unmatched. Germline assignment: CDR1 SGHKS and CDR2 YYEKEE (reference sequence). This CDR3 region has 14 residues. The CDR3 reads CASSWTGGDGGYTF. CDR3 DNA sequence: TGTGCCAGCAGCTGGACAGGGGGTGACGGTGGCTACACCTTC.

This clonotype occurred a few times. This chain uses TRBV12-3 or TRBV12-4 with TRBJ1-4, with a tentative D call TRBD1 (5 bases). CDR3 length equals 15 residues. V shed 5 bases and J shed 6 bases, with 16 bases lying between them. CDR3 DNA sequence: TGTGCCAGCAGTCCCGTTCTGGGGGGGGATGAAAAACTGTTTTTT. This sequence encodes CASSPVLGGDEKLFF.

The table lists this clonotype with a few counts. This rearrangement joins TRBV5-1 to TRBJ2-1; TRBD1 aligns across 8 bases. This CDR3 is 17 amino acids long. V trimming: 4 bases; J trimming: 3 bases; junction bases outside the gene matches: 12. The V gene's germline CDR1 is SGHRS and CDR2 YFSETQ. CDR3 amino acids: CASSGTGGAESYNEQFF. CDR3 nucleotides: TGCGCCAGCAGCGGAACAGGGGGAGCGGAAAGCTACAATGAGCAGTTCTTC.

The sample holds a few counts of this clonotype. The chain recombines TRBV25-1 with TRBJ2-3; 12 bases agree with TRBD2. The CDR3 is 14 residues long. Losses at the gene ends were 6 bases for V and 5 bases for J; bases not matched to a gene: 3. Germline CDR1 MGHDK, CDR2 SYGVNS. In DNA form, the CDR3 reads TGTGCCAGCAGACGACTAGCGGGAGAAGATACGCAGTATTTT. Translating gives CASRRLAGEDTQYF.

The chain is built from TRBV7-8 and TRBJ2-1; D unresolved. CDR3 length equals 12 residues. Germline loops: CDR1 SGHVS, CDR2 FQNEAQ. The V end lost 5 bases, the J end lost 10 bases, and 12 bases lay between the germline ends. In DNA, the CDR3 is TGTGCCAGCAGCCTCCTATTGTCCGAGCAGTTCTTC. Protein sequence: CASSLLLSEQFF.

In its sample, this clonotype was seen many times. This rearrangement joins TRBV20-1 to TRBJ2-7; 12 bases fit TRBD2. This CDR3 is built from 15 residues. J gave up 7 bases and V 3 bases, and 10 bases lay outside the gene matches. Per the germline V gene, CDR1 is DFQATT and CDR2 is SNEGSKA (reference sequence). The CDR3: CSARRLAGEVGEQYF. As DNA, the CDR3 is TGCAGTGCTAGGAGACTAGCGGGAGAAGTTGGGGAGCAGTACTTC.

CDR3 sequence (DNA): TGTGCCAGCACCCTGGCGGACACTAGGGATGAGCAGTTCTTC. Translation gives CASTLADTRDEQFF. The V and J genes are TRBV5-4 and TRBJ2-1; possibly TRBD1 or TRBD2 for D (5 bases each). The CDR3 is 14 residues long. Trimming pared 6 bases from V and 8 bases from J, leaving 18 bases between. Germline CDR1 and CDR2: SGHNT and YYREEE (reference sequence).

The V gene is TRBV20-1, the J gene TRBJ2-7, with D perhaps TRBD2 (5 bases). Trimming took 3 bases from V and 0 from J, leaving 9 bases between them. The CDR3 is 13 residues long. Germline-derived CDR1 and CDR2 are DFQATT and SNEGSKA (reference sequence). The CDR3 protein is CSASGVSSYEQYF. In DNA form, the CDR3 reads TGCAGTGCTAGCGGGGTGAGCTCCTACGAGCAGTACTTC.

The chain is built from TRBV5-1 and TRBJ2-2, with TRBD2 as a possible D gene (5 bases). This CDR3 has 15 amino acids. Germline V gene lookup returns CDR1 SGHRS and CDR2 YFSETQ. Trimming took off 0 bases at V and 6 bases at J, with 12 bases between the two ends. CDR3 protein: CASSLAGGLPGELFF. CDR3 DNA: TGCGCCAGCAGCTTGGCCGGAGGTCTGCCCGGGGAGCTGTTTTTT. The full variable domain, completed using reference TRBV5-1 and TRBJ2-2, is KAGVTQTPRYLIKTRGQQVTLSCSPISGHRSVSWYQQTPGQGLQFLFEYFSETQRNKGNFPGRFSGRQFSNSRSEMNVSTLELGDSALYLCASSLAGGLPGELFFGEGSRLTVL.

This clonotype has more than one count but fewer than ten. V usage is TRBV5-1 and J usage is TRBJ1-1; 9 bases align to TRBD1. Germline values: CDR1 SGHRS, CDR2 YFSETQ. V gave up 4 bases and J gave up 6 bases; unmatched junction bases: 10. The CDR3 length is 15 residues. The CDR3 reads CASSAIQGASAEAFF. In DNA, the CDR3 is TGCGCCAGCAGCGCCATACAGGGGGCTTCCGCTGAAGCTTTCTTT.

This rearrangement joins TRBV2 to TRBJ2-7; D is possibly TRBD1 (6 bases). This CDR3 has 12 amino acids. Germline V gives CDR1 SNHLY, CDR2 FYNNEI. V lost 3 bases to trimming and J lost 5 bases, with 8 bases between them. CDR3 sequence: CASSEQGNEQYF. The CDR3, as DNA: TGTGCCAGCAGTGAGCAGGGGAACGAGCAGTACTTC.

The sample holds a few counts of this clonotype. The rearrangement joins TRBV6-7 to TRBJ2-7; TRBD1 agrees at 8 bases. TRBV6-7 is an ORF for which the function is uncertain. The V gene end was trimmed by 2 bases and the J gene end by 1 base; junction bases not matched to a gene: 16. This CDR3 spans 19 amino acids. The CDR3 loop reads CASSYPRSVRDRSSYEQYF. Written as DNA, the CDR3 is TGTGCCAGCAGTTACCCCCGCTCCGTTCGGGACAGGTCATCCTACGAGCAGTACTTC.

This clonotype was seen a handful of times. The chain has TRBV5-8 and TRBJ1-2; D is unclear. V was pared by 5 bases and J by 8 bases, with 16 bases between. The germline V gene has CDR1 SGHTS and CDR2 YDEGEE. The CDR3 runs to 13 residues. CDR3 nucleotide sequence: TGTGCCAGCAGTCCAGCCAACCAACGGGGCTACACCTTC. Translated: CASSPANQRGYTF.

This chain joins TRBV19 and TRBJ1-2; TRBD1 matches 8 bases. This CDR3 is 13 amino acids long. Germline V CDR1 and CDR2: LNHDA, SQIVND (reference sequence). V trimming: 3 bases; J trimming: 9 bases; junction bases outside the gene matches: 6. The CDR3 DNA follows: TGTGCCAGTAGTATCCTGACAGGGGCAAGCTACACCTTC. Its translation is CASSILTGASYTF.

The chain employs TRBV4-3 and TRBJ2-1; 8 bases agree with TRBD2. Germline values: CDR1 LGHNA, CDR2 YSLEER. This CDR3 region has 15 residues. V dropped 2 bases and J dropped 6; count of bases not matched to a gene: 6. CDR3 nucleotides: TGCGCCAGCAGCCAAAGGATTGGGACTAGCAATGAGCAGTTCTTC. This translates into CASSQRIGTSNEQFF.

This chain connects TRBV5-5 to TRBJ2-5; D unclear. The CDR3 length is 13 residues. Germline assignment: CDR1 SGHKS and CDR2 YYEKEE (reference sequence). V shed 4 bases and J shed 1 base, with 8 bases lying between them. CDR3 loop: CASSTAIQETQYF. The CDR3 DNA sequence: TGTGCCAGCAGCACAGCGATCCAAGAGACCCAGTACTTC.

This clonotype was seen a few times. Here the CDR3 DNA reads TGCGCCAGCAGCAGCGACAGGCGGAACACTGAAGCTTTCTTT. Translating gives CASSSDRRNTEAFF. The V call is TRBV5-1, the J call TRBJ1-1; tentatively, D is TRBD1 (6 bases). The CDR3 sequence is 14 residues long. Looked up from germline, CDR1 is SGHRS and CDR2 is YFSETQ. With 4 bases removed from V and 1 base from J, the gap between germline ends came to 11 bases.

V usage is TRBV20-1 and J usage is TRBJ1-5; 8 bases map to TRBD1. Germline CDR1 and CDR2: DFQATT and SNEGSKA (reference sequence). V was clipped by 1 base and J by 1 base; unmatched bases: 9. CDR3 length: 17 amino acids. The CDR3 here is CSARGSGGVSSNQPQHF. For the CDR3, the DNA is TGCAGTGCTAGAGGTTCAGGGGGCGTTTCCAGCAATCAGCCCCAGCATTTT.

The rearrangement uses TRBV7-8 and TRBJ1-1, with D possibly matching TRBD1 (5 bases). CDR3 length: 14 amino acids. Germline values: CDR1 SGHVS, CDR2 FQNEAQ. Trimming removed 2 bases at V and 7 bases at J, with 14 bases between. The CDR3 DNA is TGTGCCAGCAGCTTATCCTCGGGGCAGAATGAAGCTTTCTTT. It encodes CASSLSSGQNEAFF. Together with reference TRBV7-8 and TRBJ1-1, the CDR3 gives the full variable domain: GAGVSQSPRYKVAKRGQDVALRCDPISGHVSLFWYQQALGQGPEFLTYFQNEAQLDKSGLPSDRFFAERPEGSVSTLKIQRTQQEDSAVYLCASSLSSGQNEAFFGQGTRLTVV.

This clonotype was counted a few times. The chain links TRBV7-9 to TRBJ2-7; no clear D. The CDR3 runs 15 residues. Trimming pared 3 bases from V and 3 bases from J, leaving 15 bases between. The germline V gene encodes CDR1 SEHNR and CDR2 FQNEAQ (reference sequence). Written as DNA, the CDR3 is TGTGCCAGCAGCTTGTCCAGCGAAGAAGGCTACGAGCAGTACTTC. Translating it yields CASSLSSEEGYEQYF.